A single sample gave rise to the 31 T cell receptor beta chains below, sequenced in a study of blood T cell repertoires in COVID-19. Assay: immunoSEQ multiplex PCR; the TCRdb copy retains only in-frame clones and omits some. The table includes about 480,000 clones, roughly 90% detected once. Sequencing was carried out using PBMCs or T cells enriched from blood (not recorded which). The receptors shown here come from a woman in her thirties or forties who had recovered from COVID-19.

This chain uses TRBV12-3 or TRBV12-4 with TRBJ2-7; TRBD2 matches 8 bases. With 3 bases clipped from V and 5 bases from J, the junction kept 3 bases outside the gene matches. The length of the CDR3 is 13 residues. The CDR3, as DNA: TGTGCCAGCAGTTTCGGGAGGGCCCACGAGCAGTACTTC. Amino acids: CASSFGRAHEQYF.

The rearrangement joins TRBV4-2 to TRBJ2-3; D is possibly TRBD2 (6 bases). V lost 1 base and J 1 base, leaving 18 bases between the germline ends. This CDR3 spans 18 amino acids. Germline assignment: CDR1 LGHNA and CDR2 YNFKEQ. CDR3 DNA sequence: TGTGCCAGCAGCCAAGGACGGGCGGGGAAAGGGGGCACAGATACGCAGTATTTT. This sequence encodes CASSQGRAGKGGTDTQYF.

V gene TRBV6-5 combines with J gene TRBJ2-1; D is ambiguous. CDR1 MNHEY and CDR2 SVGAGI come from the germline V gene. The V end lost 0 bases, the J end lost 10 bases, and 13 bases lay between the germline ends. This CDR3 is built from 14 residues. The CDR3 DNA sequence: TGTGCCAGCAGTTACTCGATGTACACTAACGAGCAGTTCTTC. Translation: CASSYSMYTNEQFF.

This sequence joins TRBV2 and TRBJ2-5; maybe TRBD2 (5 bases). Germline V gene sequence: CDR1 SNHLY, CDR2 FYNNEI. The CDR3 has 12 amino acids. Trimming removed 4 bases from V and 4 bases from J, with 7 bases in between. CDR3: CASSVLAETQYF. CDR3 nucleotide sequence: TGTGCCAGCAGTGTTCTAGCAGAGACCCAGTACTTC.

Concerning this clone: Sequence at one end of the junction differs from germline and may be a read error. The chain has TRBV7-7 and TRBJ2-1; 9 bases map to TRBD1. This CDR3 spans 15 amino acids. Per germline, CDR1 SSHAT and CDR2 FNYEAQ (reference sequence). CDR3 loop: CASSLGTGTYNEQFF. The DNA of the CDR3 is TGTGCTAGCAGCTTGGGGACAGGGACATACAATGAGCAGTTCTTC.

The chain joins TRBV10-3 to TRBJ1-1; 7 bases are shared with TRBD1. The CDR3 sequence is 15 residues long. The germline gives CDR1 ENHRY, CDR2 SYGVKD. V shed 4 bases and J 5 bases; nucleotides not matched to a gene: 10. The CDR3 DNA sequence: TGTGCCATCAGTGGGCCGACAGGGATGGAGACTGAAGCTTTCTTT. Its protein product is CAISGPTGMETEAFF.

The chain uses TRBV6-2 or TRBV6-3 and TRBJ2-3; 7 bases fit TRBD1. Germline V lookup: CDR1 MNHEY, CDR2 SVGEGT. This CDR3 is 11 amino acids long. V lost 5 bases to trimming and J lost 9 bases; unmatched junction nucleotides: 2. DNA of the CDR3: TGTGCCAGCAGTCAGGGACAGACGCAGTATTTT. Translation gives CASSQGQTQYF.

The chain has TRBV27 and TRBJ1-2; possible D gene TRBD1, 6 bases. V was cut by 3 bases and J by 3 bases, with 8 bases left in between. CDR1 is MNHEY, CDR2 SMNVEV, per germline (reference sequence). The CDR3 has 13 amino acids. CDR3 coding DNA: TGTGCCAGCAGTTTGAAGGGGGACTATGGCTACACCTTC. As protein: CASSLKGDYGYTF.

The chain joins TRBV19 to TRBJ2-3; a weak D match, TRBD2 (5 bases). This CDR3 is built from 17 residues. Germline V gene sequence: CDR1 LNHDA, CDR2 SQIVND (reference sequence). Trimming shortened V by 8 bases and J by 1 base, and 22 bases separated the two germline ends. The CDR3 nucleotides read TGTGCCAGTGCCAAGGTCCCCGGAGTGCGGGGCACAGATACGCAGTATTTT. As protein: CASAKVPGVRGTDTQYF.

J is TRBJ2-5 and V is TRBV24-1; the match to TRBD2 covers 12 bases. The CDR3 covers 14 residues. CDR1 and CDR2 from the germline V gene are KGHDR and SFDVKD. With V trimmed by 1 base and J by 9 bases, 2 bases remained unmatched. The CDR3 DNA is TGTGCCACCAGTGATTTCACTAGCGGGAGGCCCCAGTACTTC. This encodes CATSDFTSGRPQYF.

The chain couples TRBV5-6 to TRBJ1-5; no definite D call. CDR3 length equals 16 residues. Per germline, CDR1 SGHDT and CDR2 YYEEEE. V dropped 0 bases and J dropped 3 bases, with 13 bases sitting between them. The CDR3 loop is CASSLGGRRANQPQHF. The CDR3 nucleotides read TGTGCCAGCAGCTTGGGAGGCAGGCGGGCCAATCAGCCCCAGCATTTT.

The chain combines TRBV18 with TRBJ1-4, with 7 nucleotides matching TRBD1. The V and J ends lost 4 bases and 8 bases, in that order; junction bases with no gene match: 7. This CDR3 has 14 amino acids. Germline loops: CDR1 KGHSH, CDR2 LQKENI. CDR3 residues: CASSQDRRSEKLFF. The CDR3 DNA reads TGTGCCAGCTCACAGGACAGGAGAAGCGAAAAACTGTTTTTT.

The chain employs TRBV6-2 or TRBV6-3 and TRBJ1-2; D is possibly TRBD1 (5 bases). Deletions cut 5 bases from V and 0 bases from J, with 13 bases between. CDR1 is MNHEY and CDR2 is SVGEGT in the germline V gene. The CDR3 runs to 15 residues. CDR3 nucleotide sequence: TGTGCCAGCAGTGTTCGACAGTTAGCTAACTATGGCTACACCTTC. This encodes CASSVRQLANYGYTF.

This clone occurred once. V and J are TRBV6-6 and TRBJ2-4; 7 bases fit TRBD1. V shed 9 bases, J shed 7 bases, and the junction held 6 bases outside the gene matches. This CDR3 is 12 amino acids long. Germline values: CDR1 MNHNY, CDR2 SVGAGI (reference sequence). This CDR3 reads CARDPQGNIQYF. The CDR3 nucleotides are TGTGCCAGGGATCCACAGGGGAACATTCAGTACTTC.

V usage is TRBV24-1 and J usage is TRBJ2-1; 12 bases match TRBD2. The CDR3 spans 17 residues. The V and J ends lost 2 bases and 6 bases, in that order; junction bases with no gene match: 7. The germline V gene encodes CDR1 KGHDR and CDR2 SFDVKD. The CDR3 sequence is CATSDSGLAGKFNEQFF. The CDR3 coding sequence is TGTGCCACCAGTGATTCCGGACTAGCGGGAAAATTCAATGAGCAGTTCTTC.

This chain links TRBV6-5 with TRBJ1-2; D possibly corresponds to TRBD1 (6 bases). CDR1 and CDR2 (germline): MNHEY, SVGAGI. Trimming removed 6 bases at V and 0 bases at J, with 11 bases between. The CDR3 runs 14 residues. The CDR3 nucleotides are TGTGCCAGCAGCCGGGACATCTCTAACTATGGCTACACCTTC. Translation: CASSRDISNYGYTF.

The chain carries TRBV3-1 (or the pseudogene TRBV3-2) and TRBJ2-2; a possible D gene is TRBD1 (5 bases). CDR3 length equals 14 residues. V was pared by 4 bases and J by 6 bases, with 12 bases between. The germline gives CDR1 LGHDT, CDR2 YNNKEL (reference sequence). The CDR3 nucleotides read TGTGCCAGCAGCCCCTCCAGGGCACCCGGGGAGCTGTTTTTT. Its protein product is CASSPSRAPGELFF.

This rearrangement joins TRBV30 to TRBJ1-1; 8 nucleotides agree with TRBD1. Germline values: CDR1 GTSNPN, CDR2 SVGIG (reference sequence). J gave up 2 bases and V 8 bases, and 7 bases lay outside the gene matches. This CDR3 spans 13 amino acids. The CDR3 region has the DNA TGTGCCAGCGAGGACAGGGCCAACACTGAAGCTTTCTTT. It specifies CASEDRANTEAFF.

This clone was counted once. J is TRBJ2-3 and V is TRBV7-2; tentative D call: TRBD2 (5 bases). Germline V gene lookup returns CDR1 SGHTA and CDR2 FQGNSA. The V end was cut by 1 base, the J end by 6 bases, with 17 bases between. CDR3 length equals 16 residues. In DNA form, the CDR3 reads TGTGCCAGCAGCTTAGTGGCTCGAGGGATTATCGATACGCAGTATTTT. This sequence encodes CASSLVARGIIDTQYF.

The table lists this clone with a count of one. The chain combines TRBV19 with TRBJ1-1; TRBD1 matches at 7 bases. Trimming at V came to 2 bases and at J to 2 bases, leaving 2 bases not matched to a gene. This CDR3 spans 14 amino acids. CDR1 is LNHDA and CDR2 is SQIVND in the germline V gene (reference sequence). CDR3 amino acids: CASSIIGGNTEAFF. CDR3 DNA sequence: TGTGCCAGTAGTATAATAGGGGGCAACACTGAAGCTTTCTTT. Drawing the rest from reference TRBV19 and TRBJ1-1, the complete variable domain is DGGITQSPKYLFRKEGQNVTLSCEQNLNHDAMYWYRQDPGQGLRLIYYSQIVNDFQKGDIAEGYSVSREKKESFPLTVTSAQKNPTAFYLCASSIIGGNTEAFFGQGTRLTVV.

The chain carries TRBV7-2 and TRBJ1-1; 9 bases align to TRBD1. This CDR3 is 14 amino acids long. Trimming cost V 5 bases and J 3 bases; bases outside gene matches: 4. Germline V lookup: CDR1 SGHTA, CDR2 FQGNSA. Here the CDR3 DNA reads TGTGCCAGCAGCCTGACAGGGGGGCACACTGAAGCTTTCTTT. Amino acids: CASSLTGGHTEAFF.

This clone was detected only a few times. The V call is TRBV18, the J call TRBJ1-1, with D uncertain. V was cut by 3 bases and J by 1 base, with 6 bases left in between. The germline V gene encodes CDR1 KGHSH and CDR2 LQKENI. This CDR3 is 13 amino acids long. The DNA of the CDR3 is TGTGCCAGCTCACCGTCAGGGAACACTGAAGCTTTCTTT. It specifies CASSPSGNTEAFF.

In this sample, this clone turned up a few times. V gene TRBV5-4 combines with J gene TRBJ1-3, with D possibly matching TRBD1 (6 bases). The CDR3 spans 16 residues. Trimming stripped 5 bases from V and 1 base from J, with 16 bases between. Germline values: CDR1 SGHNT, CDR2 YYREEE (reference sequence). CDR3 sequence: CASSSMDRASGNTIYF. DNA for the CDR3: TGTGCCAGCAGTTCCATGGACAGAGCGTCTGGAAACACCATATATTTT. The whole variable domain, remainder taken from reference TRBV5-4 and TRBJ1-3, is ETGVTQSPTHLIKTRGQQVTLRCSSQSGHNTVSWYQQALGQGPQFIFQYYREEENGRGNFPPRFSGLQFPNYSSELNVNALELDDSALYLCASSSMDRASGNTIYFGEGSWLTVV.

V is TRBV12-2 and J is TRBJ1-2; whether TRBD1, the table's D call, matches the DNA was not checked. TRBV12-2 is annotated as a pseudogene. The CDR3 is 16 residues long. The DNA of the CDR3 is TGTGCAAGTCGCCGCCGGTCCGTGGGGGCTATCTATGGCTACACCTTC. It specifies CASRRRSVGAIYGYTF.

The rearrangement links TRBV27 to TRBJ2-3; D is possibly TRBD1 (6 bases). Germline V gene lookup returns CDR1 MNHEY and CDR2 SMNVEV (reference sequence). Trimming removed 6 bases from V and 0 bases from J, with 10 bases in between. The CDR3 sequence is 14 residues long. CDR3 nucleotides: TGTGCCAGCAGGACAGGAATAAGCACAGATACGCAGTATTTT. Its translation is CASRTGISTDTQYF.

V is TRBV6-5 and J is TRBJ1-6; 7 bases fit TRBD1. CDR3 length: 14 amino acids. Losses at the gene ends were 6 bases for V and 13 bases for J; bases not matched to a gene: 12. Germline V gene sequence: CDR1 MNHEY, CDR2 SVGAGI. The CDR3 DNA is TGTGCCAGCAGCCCCAGACAGGGTTCGTCTCCCCTCCACTTT. Protein product: CASSPRQGSSPLHF.

This clone was counted only a few times. Other DNA sequences in this specimen translate into the identical CDR3. The chain is built from TRBV19 and TRBJ2-2; 7 nucleotides align to TRBD2. The CDR3 has 15 amino acids. In germline, CDR1 is LNHDA, CDR2 SQIVND (reference sequence). The V segment lost 3 bases and the J segment 0 bases; nucleotides outside the gene matches: 1. The CDR3 nucleotides read TGTGCCAGTAGTATCGGACTAGCGAACACCGGGGAGCTGTTTTTT. As protein: CASSIGLANTGELFF.

The chain recombines TRBV10-3 with TRBJ2-1; TRBD1 agrees at 8 bases. V gave up 7 bases and J gave up 5 bases; unmatched junction bases: 7. This CDR3 spans 14 amino acids. Germline CDR1 ENHRY, CDR2 SYGVKD. CDR3 nucleotide sequence: TGTGCCATCACCAGGACAGGGTCACACAATGAGCAGTTCTTC. It translates to CAITRTGSHNEQFF.

The chain is built from TRBV5-4 and TRBJ1-1; 10 bases are a match to TRBD1. This CDR3 is 14 amino acids long. Germline V gives CDR1 SGHNT, CDR2 YYREEE (reference sequence). Germline trimming cut 7 bases from V and 1 base from J; bases unmatched to any gene: 4. The CDR3 nucleotides read TGTGCCAGCGCTCGGACAGGGGGGAACACTGAAGCTTTCTTT. This sequence encodes CASARTGGNTEAFF. The whole variable domain, remainder taken from reference TRBV5-4 and TRBJ1-1, is ETGVTQSPTHLIKTRGQQVTLRCSSQSGHNTVSWYQQALGQGPQFIFQYYREEENGRGNFPPRFSGLQFPNYSSELNVNALELDDSALYLCASARTGGNTEAFFGQGTRLTVV.

The chain employs TRBV24-1 and TRBJ1-1; no reliable D call. Germline V gene sequence: CDR1 KGHDR, CDR2 SFDVKD. This CDR3 has 13 residues. Trimming took 5 bases from V and 3 from J, leaving 9 bases between them. This chain's CDR3 is CATSAPGYTEAFF. The CDR3 bases are TGTGCCACCAGTGCCCCGGGTTACACTGAAGCTTTCTTT.

As DNA, the CDR3 is TGTGCCAGCAGTTTTCCCAGGGGAGCTTTCTTT. This gives the protein CASSFPRGAFF. The chain is built from TRBV28 and TRBJ1-1; D perhaps matches TRBD1 (6 bases). Between the trimmed V and J ends, which lost 3 bases and 10 bases, there was a span of 9 bases. The V gene's germline CDR1 is MDHEN and CDR2 SYDVKM. The length of the CDR3 is 11 residues.